The T cell receptor (beta chain) described here comes from a study of OX40 agonist ivuxolimab in advanced cancers. About the study as a whole: Ivuxolimab, which targeted the costimulatory receptor OX40 (CD134), was an agonistic, fully human IgG2 monoclonal antibody. Intravenous ivuxolimab was administered to patients every 2 weeks at six dose levels: 0.01, 0.1, 0.3, 1.5, 3 and 10 mg/kg. Of the approximately 50 dose-escalation patients, hepatocellular carcinoma was present in approximately 20, melanoma in approximately 15, renal cell carcinoma in 9 and head and neck cancer in 9. The dose-escalation cohort was around 83% male with a mean age of about 54 years, ranging from about 20 to 85. Prior anti-PD-1, anti-PD-L1 or anti-CTLA-4 therapy was permitted, and checkpoint inhibitors had been received by less than 45% of dose-escalation patients. Partial responses occurred in three dose-escalation patients, of whom one had hepatocellular carcinoma and two had cutaneous melanoma. The point of sequencing TCRbeta in the periphery was to test whether ivuxolimab changed TCR sequence diversity and drove clonal T-cell expansion. The monotherapy dose-escalation portion (N ≈ 56 patients) of the phase I ivuxolimab trial is reported in the paper.

On this clone: This receptor's antigen is unknown. The sample holds no much larger clone one base away, and base qualities are not on file.

V loses 2 bases, J loses 6 bases, and the germline ends lie 5 bases apart. In the germline V gene (reference sequence), CDR1 corresponds to MNHEY and CDR2 to SMNVEV. The CDR3 covers 11 residues, taking in both the cysteine and the phenylalanine. Only the CDR3 region is kept as DNA, spanning 33 bases read in frame from base 1. Findings and caveats that apply to the study as a whole: After ivuxolimab, more expanded clones were found on average in CD8+ T cells than in CD4+ T cells. The antigen specificity of the clonally expanded peripheral T cells was not determined. Partial responders in the 0.1-3.0 mg/kg groups had among the lowest normalized peripheral clonal expansion, especially among CD8+ T cells. Low levels of normalized T-cell clonal expansion were also seen in some nonresponding patients. At doses of 0.1 to 3.0 mg/kg, clonal expansion of both CD4+ and CD8+ T cells in blood was seen between baseline and week 6.

For sequencing of the TCRbeta CDR3 region, genomic DNA was extracted from the sorted cells. The immunoSEQ Assay was used for sequencing of TCRbeta CDR3 regions. TCRdb carries this immuneACCESS record with in-frame sequences only. Its versions omit some clonotypes, under half of them owing to an unresolved V gene in the studies checked, with the rest unexplained. The sample contains tens of thousands of clones, roughly nine tenths of them found a single time. The top ten hold over 9% of the sample. The trial excluded patients who had a history of autoimmune disease or were on systemic immunosuppression. Peripheral blood for TCR sequencing was collected from all dose cohorts at baseline, on cycle 4 day 1, and on cycle 7 day 1. Samples came from an open-label, multicenter, first-in-human phase I dose-escalation trial of ivuxolimab. Adults with locally advanced or metastatic melanoma, renal cell carcinoma, hepatocellular carcinoma or head and neck squamous cell carcinoma were enrolled in the trial. Before TCR sequencing, CD4+ T cells and CD8+ T cells from peripheral blood were sorted into separate populations.

The V and J genes are TRBV27 and TRBJ2-7, with the D gene not clear enough to name. Material: CD4+ or CD8+ T cells sorted from blood, obtained in a trial of the OX40 agonist ivuxolimab. The source of this sequence is an adult with an advanced solid tumor such as melanoma, head and neck, liver or kidney cancer. The sequence in DNA is TGTGCCAGCAGTTTAGGATCCGAGCAGTACTTC. This sequence encodes CASSLGSEQYF.